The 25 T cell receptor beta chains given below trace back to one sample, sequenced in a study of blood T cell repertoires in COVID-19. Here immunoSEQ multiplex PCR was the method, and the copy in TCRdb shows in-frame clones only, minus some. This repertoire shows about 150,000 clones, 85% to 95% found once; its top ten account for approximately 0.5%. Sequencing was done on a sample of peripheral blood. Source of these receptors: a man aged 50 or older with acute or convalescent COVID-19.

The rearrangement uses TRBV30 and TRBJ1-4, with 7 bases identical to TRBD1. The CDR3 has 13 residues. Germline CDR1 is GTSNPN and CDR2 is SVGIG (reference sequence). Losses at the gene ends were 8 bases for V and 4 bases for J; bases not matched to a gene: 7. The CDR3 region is CAGSQGFNEKLFF. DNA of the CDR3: TGTGCCGGGTCACAGGGGTTTAATGAAAAACTGTTTTTT.

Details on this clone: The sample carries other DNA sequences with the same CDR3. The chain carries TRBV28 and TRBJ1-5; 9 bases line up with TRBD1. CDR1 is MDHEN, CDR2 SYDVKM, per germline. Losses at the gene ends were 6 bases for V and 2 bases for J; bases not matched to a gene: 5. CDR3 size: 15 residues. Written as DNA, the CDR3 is TGTGCCAGCAGCCGAACAGGGGGCGGCAATCAGCCCCAGCATTTT. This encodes CASSRTGGGNQPQHF.

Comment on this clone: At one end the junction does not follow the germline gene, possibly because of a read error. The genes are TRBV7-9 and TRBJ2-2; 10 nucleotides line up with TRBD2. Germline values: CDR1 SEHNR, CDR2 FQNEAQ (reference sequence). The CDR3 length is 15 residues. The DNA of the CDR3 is TGTGCCAGCACCTTAGGGCTAGCGGGAGCCGGGGAGCTGTTTTTT. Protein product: CASTLGLAGAGELFF.

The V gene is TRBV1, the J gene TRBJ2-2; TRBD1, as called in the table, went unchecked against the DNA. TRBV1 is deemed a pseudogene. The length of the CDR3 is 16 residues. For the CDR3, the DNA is TGCACCAGCAGCTTTCGGACAGGGACGGGTCCCGGGGAGCTGTTTTTT. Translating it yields CTSSFRTGTGPGELFF.

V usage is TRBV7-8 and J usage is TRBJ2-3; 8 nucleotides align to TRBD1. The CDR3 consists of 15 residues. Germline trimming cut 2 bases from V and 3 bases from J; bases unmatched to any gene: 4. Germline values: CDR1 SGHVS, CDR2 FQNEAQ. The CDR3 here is CASSLRTGRTDTQYF. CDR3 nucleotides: TGTGCCAGCAGCTTAAGGACAGGGAGGACAGATACGCAGTATTTT. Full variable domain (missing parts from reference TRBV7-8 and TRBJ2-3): GAGVSQSPRYKVAKRGQDVALRCDPISGHVSLFWYQQALGQGPEFLTYFQNEAQLDKSGLPSDRFFAERPEGSVSTLKIQRTQQEDSAVYLCASSLRTGRTDTQYFGPGTRLTVL.

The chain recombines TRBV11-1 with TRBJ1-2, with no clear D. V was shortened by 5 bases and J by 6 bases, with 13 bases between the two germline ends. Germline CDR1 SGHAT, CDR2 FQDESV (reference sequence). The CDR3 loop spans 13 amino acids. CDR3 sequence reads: CASSPTQVDGYTF. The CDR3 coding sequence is TGTGCCAGCAGCCCGACCCAGGTGGATGGCTACACCTTC.

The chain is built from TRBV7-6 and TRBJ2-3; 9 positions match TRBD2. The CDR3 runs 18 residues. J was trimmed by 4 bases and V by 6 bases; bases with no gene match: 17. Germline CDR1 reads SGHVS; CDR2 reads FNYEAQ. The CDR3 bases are TGTGCCAGCAGATCTCTTGGCGCGGGAGGGCCGGGGTCAGATACGCAGTATTTT. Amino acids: CASRSLGAGGPGSDTQYF.

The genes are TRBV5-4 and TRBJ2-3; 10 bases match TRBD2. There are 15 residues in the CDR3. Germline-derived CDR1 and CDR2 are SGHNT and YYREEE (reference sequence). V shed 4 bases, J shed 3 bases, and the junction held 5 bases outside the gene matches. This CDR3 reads CASSHSGGLTDTQYF. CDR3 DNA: TGTGCCAGCAGCCATAGCGGGGGGTTGACAGATACGCAGTATTTT. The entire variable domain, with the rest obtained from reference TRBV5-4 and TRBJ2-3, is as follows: ETGVTQSPTHLIKTRGQQVTLRCSSQSGHNTVSWYQQALGQGPQFIFQYYREEENGRGNFPPRFSGLQFPNYSSELNVNALELDDSALYLCASSHSGGLTDTQYFGPGTRLTVL.

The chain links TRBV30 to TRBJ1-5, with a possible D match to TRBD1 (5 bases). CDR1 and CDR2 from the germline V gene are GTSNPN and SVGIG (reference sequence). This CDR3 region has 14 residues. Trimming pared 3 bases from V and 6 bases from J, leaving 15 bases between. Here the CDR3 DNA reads TGTGCCTGGAGCAGCAGGGAATCCAGTCAGCCCCAGCATTTT. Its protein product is CAWSSRESSQPQHF.

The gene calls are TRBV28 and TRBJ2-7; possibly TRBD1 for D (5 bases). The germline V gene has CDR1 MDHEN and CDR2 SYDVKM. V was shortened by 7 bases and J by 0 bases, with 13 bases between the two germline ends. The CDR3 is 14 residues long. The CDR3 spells CASNRFPSSYEQYF. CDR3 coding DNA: TGTGCCAGCAACAGGTTCCCCAGCTCCTACGAGCAGTACTTC.

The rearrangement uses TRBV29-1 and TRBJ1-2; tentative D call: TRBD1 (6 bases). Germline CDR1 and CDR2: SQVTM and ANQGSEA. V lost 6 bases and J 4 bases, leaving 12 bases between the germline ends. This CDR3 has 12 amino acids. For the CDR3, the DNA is TGCAGCGTGCAGGGGAGATTCTATGGCTACACCTTC. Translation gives CSVQGRFYGYTF.

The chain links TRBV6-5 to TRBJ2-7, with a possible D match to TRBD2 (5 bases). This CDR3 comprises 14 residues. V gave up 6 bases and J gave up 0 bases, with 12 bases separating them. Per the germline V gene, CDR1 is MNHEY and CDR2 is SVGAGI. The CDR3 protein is CASRLMGSSYEQYF. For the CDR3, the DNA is TGTGCCAGCAGACTAATGGGGAGCTCCTACGAGCAGTACTTC.

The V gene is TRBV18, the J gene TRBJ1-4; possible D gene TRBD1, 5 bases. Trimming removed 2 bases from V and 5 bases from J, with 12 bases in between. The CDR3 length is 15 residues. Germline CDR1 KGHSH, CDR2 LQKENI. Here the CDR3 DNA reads TGTGCCAGCTCACCATGGGGCAGTGGGAATGAAAAACTGTTTTTT. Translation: CASSPWGSGNEKLFF.

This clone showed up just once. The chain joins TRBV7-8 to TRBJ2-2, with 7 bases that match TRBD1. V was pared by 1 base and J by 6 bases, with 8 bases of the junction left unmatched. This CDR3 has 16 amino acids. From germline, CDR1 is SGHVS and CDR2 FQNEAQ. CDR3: CASSLGGRGNAGELFF. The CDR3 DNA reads TGTGCCAGCAGCTTAGGAGGCAGGGGGAATGCCGGGGAGCTGTTTTTT.

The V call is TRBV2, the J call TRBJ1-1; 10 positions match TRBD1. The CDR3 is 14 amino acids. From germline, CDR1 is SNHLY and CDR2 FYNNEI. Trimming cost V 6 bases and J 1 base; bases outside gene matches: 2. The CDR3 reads CASRRDRGNTEAFF. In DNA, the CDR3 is TGTGCCAGCAGGAGGGACAGGGGGAACACTGAAGCTTTCTTT.

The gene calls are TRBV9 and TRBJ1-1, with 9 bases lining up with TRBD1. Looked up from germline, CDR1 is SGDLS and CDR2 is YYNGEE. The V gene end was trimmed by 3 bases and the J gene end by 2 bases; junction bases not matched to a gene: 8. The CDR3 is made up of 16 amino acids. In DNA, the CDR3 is TGTGCCAGCAGCGACCGGACAGGGGAAGCTAACACTGAAGCTTTCTTT. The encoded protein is CASSDRTGEANTEAFF.

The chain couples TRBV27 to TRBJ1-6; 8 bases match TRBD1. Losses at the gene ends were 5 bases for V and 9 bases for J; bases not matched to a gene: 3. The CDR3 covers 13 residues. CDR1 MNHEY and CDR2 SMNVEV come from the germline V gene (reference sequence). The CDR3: CASSVDRVSPLHF. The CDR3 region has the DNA TGTGCCAGCAGTGTGGACAGGGTTTCACCCCTCCACTTT.

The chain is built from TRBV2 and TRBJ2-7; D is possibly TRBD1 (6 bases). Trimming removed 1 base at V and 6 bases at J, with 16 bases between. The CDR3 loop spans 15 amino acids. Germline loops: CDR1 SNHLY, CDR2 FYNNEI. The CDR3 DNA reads TGTGCCAGCAGTGAAGGGGGGCTAGCAGGCGGCGAGCAGTACGTC. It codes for CASSEGGLAGGEQYV.

CDR3: CASSITGETHNEQFF. CDR3 nucleotides: TGTGCCAGTAGTATTACAGGGGAAACTCACAATGAGCAGTTCTTC. The chain has TRBV19 and TRBJ2-1, with 7 bases that match TRBD1. CDR1 is LNHDA, CDR2 SQIVND, per germline (reference sequence). This CDR3 is 15 amino acids long. V shed 3 bases, J shed 5 bases, and the junction held 7 bases outside the gene matches.

The chain's CDR3 is CASSSSIRDFSSGNTIYF. The CDR3 bases are TGTGCCAGCAGCTCTAGTATCCGGGACTTCTCCTCTGGAAACACCATATATTTT. This sequence joins TRBV7-9 and TRBJ1-3, with D possibly being TRBD1 (5 bases). Germline V CDR1 and CDR2: SEHNR, FQNEAQ (reference sequence). This CDR3 contains 18 residues. V lost 4 bases and J lost 0, with 19 bases in between.

CDR3 in amino acids: CASSAGTSGRGNEQFF. CDR3 DNA sequence: TGCGCCAGCAGTGCAGGGACTAGCGGGAGAGGCAATGAGCAGTTCTTC. The chain combines TRBV10-1 with TRBJ2-1; 14 bases align to TRBD2. Germline CDR1 reads WNHNN; CDR2 reads SYGVQD (reference sequence). With 4 bases clipped from V and 6 bases from J, the junction kept 5 bases outside the gene matches. This CDR3 has 16 amino acids.

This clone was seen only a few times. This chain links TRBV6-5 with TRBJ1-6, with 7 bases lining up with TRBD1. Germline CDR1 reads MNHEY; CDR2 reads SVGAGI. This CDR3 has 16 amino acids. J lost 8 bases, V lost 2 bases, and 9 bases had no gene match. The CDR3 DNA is TGTGCCAGCAGTTACCAACTCGACAGGGTTGATTCACCCCTCCACTTT. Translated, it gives CASSYQLDRVDSPLHF.

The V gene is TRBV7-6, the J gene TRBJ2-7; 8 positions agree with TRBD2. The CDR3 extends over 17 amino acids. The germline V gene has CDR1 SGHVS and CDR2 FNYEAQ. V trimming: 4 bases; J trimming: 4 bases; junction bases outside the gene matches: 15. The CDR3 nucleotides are TGTGCCAGCAGCTCCAGGGCCGGGAGGGCAGGGGAGTACGAGCAGTACTTC. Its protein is CASSSRAGRAGEYEQYF.

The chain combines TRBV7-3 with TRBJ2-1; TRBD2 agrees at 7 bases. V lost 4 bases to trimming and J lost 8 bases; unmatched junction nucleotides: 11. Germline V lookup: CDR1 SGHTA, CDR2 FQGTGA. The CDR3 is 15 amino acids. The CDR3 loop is CASSSSTSLGDEQFF. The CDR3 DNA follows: TGTGCCAGCAGCTCCTCGACTAGCTTGGGGGATGAGCAGTTCTTC.

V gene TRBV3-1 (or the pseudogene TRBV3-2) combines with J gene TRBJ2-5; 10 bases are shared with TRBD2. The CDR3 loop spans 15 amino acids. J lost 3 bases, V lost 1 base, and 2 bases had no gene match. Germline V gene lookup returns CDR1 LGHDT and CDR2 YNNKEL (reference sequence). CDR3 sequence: CASSQVSGGKETQYF. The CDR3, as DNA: TGTGCCAGCAGCCAAGTTAGCGGGGGGAAAGAGACCCAGTACTTC.